This T cell receptor beta chain was profiled in a study of blood T cell repertoires in COVID-19. The overall study: Samples of COVID-19 (acute and convalescent) were obtained from the United States, Italy and Spain. PBMCs, B-cell-depleted T cells, or T cells provided the cDNA or gDNA that made up the material.

As processed by the authors: Amplification with reference gene primers provided the estimates of nucleated cell counts. TCRdb keeps only in-frame clones here, not all; method: immunoSEQ multiplex PCR. V, J and clone size are taken as reported in that table, and D and trimming were inferred from the DNA itself. This sample carries some 150,000 clones, 80% to 90% of them seen once, and the ten largest clones take about 15%. This CDR3 is 14 amino acids long. The germline V gene has CDR1 SGHDT and CDR2 YYEEEE. V dropped 1 base and J dropped 4 bases, with 9 bases sitting between them. This chain joins TRBV5-6 and TRBJ2-1, with a possible D match to TRBD1 (5 bases). This TCR derives from a woman aged 40 to 50 with acute or convalescent COVID-19. Input material: peripheral blood. The CDR3 is CASSLFREYNEQFF. The CDR3 DNA follows: TGTGCCAGCAGCTTGTTCAGGGAATACAATGAGCAGTTCTTC.